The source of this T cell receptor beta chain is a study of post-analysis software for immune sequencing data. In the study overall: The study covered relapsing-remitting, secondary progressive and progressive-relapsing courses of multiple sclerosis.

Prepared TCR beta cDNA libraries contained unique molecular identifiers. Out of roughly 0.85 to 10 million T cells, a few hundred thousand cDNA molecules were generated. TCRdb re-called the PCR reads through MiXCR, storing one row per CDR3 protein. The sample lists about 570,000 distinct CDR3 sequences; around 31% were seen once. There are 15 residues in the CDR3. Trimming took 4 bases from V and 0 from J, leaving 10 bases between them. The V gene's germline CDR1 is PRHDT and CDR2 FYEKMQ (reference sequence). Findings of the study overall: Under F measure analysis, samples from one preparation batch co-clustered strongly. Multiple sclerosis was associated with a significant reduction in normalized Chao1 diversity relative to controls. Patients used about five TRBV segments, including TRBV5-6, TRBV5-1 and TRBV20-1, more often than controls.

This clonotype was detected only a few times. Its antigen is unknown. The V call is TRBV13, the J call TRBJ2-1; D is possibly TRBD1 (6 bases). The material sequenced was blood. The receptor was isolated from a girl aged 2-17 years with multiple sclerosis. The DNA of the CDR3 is TGTGCCAGCAGCTCGTACAGGGTCTCCTACAATGAGCAGTTCTTC. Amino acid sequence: CASSSYRVSYNEQFF.